This T cell receptor beta chain came from a study of cytomegalovirus exposure and HLA in healthy donors. Study in general: Counted in an early data release were roughly 87 million unique TCRs from HLA-typed donors. General study points: Both high specificity and high sensitivity reportedly marked the classifier's diagnosis of cytomegalovirus status. 16,951 TCR beta sequences were associated with HLA alleles at 0.05 false discovery rate in a later analysis. Upon later analysis, TCR association rates were observed to vary by HLA locus, being highest for DRB1 and lowest for HLA-C.

Worth noting for this clone: What it recognizes is unknown.

The CDR3 spans 15 residues. V dropped 9 bases and J dropped 4; count of bases not matched to a gene: 13. CDR1 is MNHNS and CDR2 is SASEGT in the germline V gene. PCR amplification relied on 60 Vbeta primers (plus 13 Jbeta primers). Only in-frame clones appear in the TCRdb table, and some are missing; sequencing was by immunoSEQ multiplex PCR. The sample shows roughly 300,000 clones, roughly 89% of them seen only once. The chain uses TRBV6-1 and TRBJ1-2; 8 positions match TRBD1. The sample consisted of PBMCs. The TCR comes from a middle-aged man in good health and CMV-seropositive. The DNA of the CDR3 is TGTGCCAGTCACCTCACTGCCGGGACAGGCTATGGCTACACCTTC. Translation gives CASHLTAGTGYGYTF.